In this sample, the clone carrying this T cell receptor beta chain turned up many times. This sample stems from a study of T cell repertoires in cytomegalovirus infection. Germline V gives CDR1 SEHNR, CDR2 FQNEAQ (reference sequence). CDR3 length equals 13 residues. The V gene lost 1 base and the J gene lost 8 bases, with 11 bases spanning the gap. One entry per CDR3 protein, called by TCRdb with MiXCR from the reads. Here the sample spans just under 550,000 distinct CDR3 sequences, around 27% being singletons. The V and J genes are TRBV7-9 and TRBJ1-2; D unresolved. This receptor was identified in a human donor in good health (CMV status not recorded). Some clones in this sample may be carry-over from other donors' samples. The material sequenced was PBMCs. CDR3 residues: CASSLETDWGYTF. CDR3 nucleotides: TGTGCCAGCAGCTTAGAAACCGACTGGGGCTACACCTTC.